One sample yielded the 9 T cell receptor beta chains listed below, sequenced in a study of a mutant IDH1 vaccine in newly diagnosed glioma. The assay was immunoSEQ multiplex PCR, and TCRdb's table has in-frame clones only and misses some. This sample yields about 32,000 clones, of which around 78% are seen a single time; approximately 23% belongs to the top ten. Their antigen targets remain unknown. Regarding time point: week 11, during vaccination. With topical imiquimod, each dose of the vaccine consisted of 300 ug of mutant IDH1 20-mer peptide. The sequences come from PBMCs, collected from a glioma patient whose treatment included an IDH1 peptide vaccine. Receptor source: a man aged 30 to 39 with glioma.

J is TRBJ2-3 and V is TRBV5-1; 10 bases line up with TRBD2. There are 16 residues in the CDR3. Germline V gene data show CDR1 as SGHRS and CDR2 as YFSETQ. With 0 bases clipped from V and 4 bases from J, the junction kept 5 bases outside the gene matches. DNA of the CDR3: TGCGCCAGCAGCTTGGGGCCTAGCGGGGGTGCAGATACGCAGTATTTT. Amino acids: CASSLGPSGGADTQYF.

The chain is built from TRBV5-6 and TRBJ2-7, with D perhaps TRBD1 (5 bases). There are 17 residues in the CDR3. Trimming removed 0 bases at V and 0 bases at J, with 16 bases between. Germline CDR1 reads SGHDT; CDR2 reads YYEEEE. Here the CDR3 reads CASSLAVVWGSSYEQYF. The CDR3 DNA is TGTGCCAGCAGCTTGGCGGTTGTTTGGGGCAGCTCCTACGAGCAGTACTTC.

The CDR3 reads CAWTGTGSSPLHF. The CDR3 DNA sequence: TGTGCCTGGACCGGGACAGGGAGTTCACCCCTCCACTTT. The V gene is TRBV30, the J gene TRBJ1-6; 9 bases map to TRBD1. The ends lost 4 bases at V and 9 bases at J; junction bases unmatched: 4. Germline V gene sequence: CDR1 GTSNPN, CDR2 SVGIG (reference sequence). The CDR3 length is 13 residues.

This clone was detected only a few times. This sequence joins TRBV5-1 and TRBJ2-2; 8 bases are a match to TRBD2. CDR1 and CDR2 (germline): SGHRS, YFSETQ. V lost 4 bases, J lost 2 bases, and 4 bases stayed unmatched. This CDR3 region has 15 residues. Here the CDR3 DNA reads TGCGCCAGCAGCGGGGGACTAGATAACACCGGGGAGCTGTTTTTT. Its protein product is CASSGGLDNTGELFF.

The rearrangement joins TRBV6-6 to TRBJ2-2; weak D call: TRBD1 (5 bases). The germline V gene has CDR1 MNHNY and CDR2 SVGAGI (reference sequence). The CDR3 runs to 13 residues. Trimming removed 5 bases from V and 5 bases from J, with 9 bases in between. CDR3 region: CASSQQGTGELFF. CDR3 coding DNA: TGTGCCAGCAGTCAGCAGGGAACCGGGGAGCTGTTTTTT.

The V and J genes are TRBV7-9 and TRBJ2-2; D possibly corresponds to TRBD2 (5 bases). Germline CDR1 SEHNR, CDR2 FQNEAQ (reference sequence). V lost 7 bases and J lost 6, with 15 bases in between. This CDR3 is 14 amino acids long. CDR3 sequence reads: CASILRGSPGELFF. The CDR3 DNA follows: TGTGCCAGCATCCTTCGGGGTTCGCCCGGGGAGCTGTTTTTT. Full variable domain (missing parts from reference TRBV7-9 and TRBJ2-2): DTGVSQNPRHKITKRGQNVTFRCDPISEHNRLYWYRQTLGQGPEFLTYFQNEAQLEKSRLLSDRFSAERPKGSFSTLEIQRTEQGDSAMYLCASILRGSPGELFFGEGSRLTVL.

The chain is built from TRBV5-6 and TRBJ1-2; D may be TRBD1 (6 bases). Germline-derived CDR1 and CDR2 are SGHDT and YYEEEE. The CDR3 consists of 16 residues. The V end was cut by 4 bases, the J end by 4 bases, with 20 bases between. CDR3 in amino acids: CASSLVDRTPSYGYTF. In DNA, the CDR3 is TGTGCCAGCAGCCTGGTGGACAGAACGCCTTCCTATGGCTACACCTTC.

V and J are TRBV11-2 and TRBJ2-3; 11 positions agree with TRBD1. Trimming cost V 6 bases and J 2 bases; bases outside gene matches: 7. From germline, CDR1 is SGHAT and CDR2 FQNNGV. This CDR3 is built from 16 residues. The CDR3 sequence is CASRYGTGGTTDTQYF. In DNA, the CDR3 is TGTGCCAGCAGATACGGGACAGGGGGGACCACAGATACGCAGTATTTT.

The chain has TRBV30 and TRBJ1-4; 12 positions match TRBD1. CDR3 size: 15 residues. Germline CDR1 GTSNPN, CDR2 SVGIG (reference sequence). Unmatched junction bases numbered 6, after V lost 2 bases and J lost 8 bases. The CDR3 DNA sequence: TGTGCCTGGAGTATAGCCGGGACAGGGGGCGAAAAACTGTTTTTT. Translated: CAWSIAGTGGEKLFF.